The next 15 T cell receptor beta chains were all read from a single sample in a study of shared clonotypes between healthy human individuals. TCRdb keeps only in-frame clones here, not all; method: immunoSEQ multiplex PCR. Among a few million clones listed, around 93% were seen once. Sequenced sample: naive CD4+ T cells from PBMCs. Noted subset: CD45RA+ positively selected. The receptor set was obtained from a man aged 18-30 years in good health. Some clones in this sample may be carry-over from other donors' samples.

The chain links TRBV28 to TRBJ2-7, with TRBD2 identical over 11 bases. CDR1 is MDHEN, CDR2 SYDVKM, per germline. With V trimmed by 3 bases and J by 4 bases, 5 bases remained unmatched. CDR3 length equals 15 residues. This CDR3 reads CASSFTSGSRYEQYF. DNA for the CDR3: TGTGCCAGCAGTTTCACTAGCGGGAGTAGGTACGAGCAGTACTTC.

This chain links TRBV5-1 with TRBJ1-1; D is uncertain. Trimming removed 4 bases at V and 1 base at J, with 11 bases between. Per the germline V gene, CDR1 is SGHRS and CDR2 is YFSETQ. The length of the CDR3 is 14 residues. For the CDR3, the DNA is TGCGCCAGCAGCCTGCCATCACGGAACACTGAAGCTTTCTTT. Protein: CASSLPSRNTEAFF. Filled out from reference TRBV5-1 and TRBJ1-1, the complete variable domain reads KAGVTQTPRYLIKTRGQQVTLSCSPISGHRSVSWYQQTPGQGLQFLFEYFSETQRNKGNFPGRFSGRQFSNSRSEMNVSTLELGDSALYLCASSLPSRNTEAFFGQGTRLTVV.

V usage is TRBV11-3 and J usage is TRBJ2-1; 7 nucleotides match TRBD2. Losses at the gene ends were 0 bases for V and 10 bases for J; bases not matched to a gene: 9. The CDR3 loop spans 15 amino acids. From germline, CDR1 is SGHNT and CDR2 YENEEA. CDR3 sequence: CASSLDPAGQREQFF. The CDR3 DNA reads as TGTGCCAGCAGCTTAGATCCAGCGGGGCAGAGGGAGCAGTTCTTC.

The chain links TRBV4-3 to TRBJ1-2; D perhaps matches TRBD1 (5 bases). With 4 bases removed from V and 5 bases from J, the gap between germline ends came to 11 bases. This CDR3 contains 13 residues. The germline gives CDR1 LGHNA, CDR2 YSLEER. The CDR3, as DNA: TGCGCCAGCAGCCCGGGACCGAGTTATGGCTACACCTTC. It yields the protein CASSPGPSYGYTF.

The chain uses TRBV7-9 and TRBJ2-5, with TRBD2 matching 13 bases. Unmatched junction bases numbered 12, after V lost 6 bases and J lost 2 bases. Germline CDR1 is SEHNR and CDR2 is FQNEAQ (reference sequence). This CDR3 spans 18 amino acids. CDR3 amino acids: CASRPLAGGPGGQETQYF. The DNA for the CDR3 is TGTGCCAGCAGACCACTAGCGGGAGGGCCAGGTGGACAAGAGACCCAGTACTTC.

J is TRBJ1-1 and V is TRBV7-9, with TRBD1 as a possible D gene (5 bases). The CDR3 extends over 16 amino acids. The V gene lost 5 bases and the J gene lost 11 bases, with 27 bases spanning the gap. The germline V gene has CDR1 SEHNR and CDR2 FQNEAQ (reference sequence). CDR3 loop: CASSRARGGDPAYAFF. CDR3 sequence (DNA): TGTGCCAGCAGCCGTGCGCGGGGGGGGGACCCGGCCTACGCTTTCTTT.

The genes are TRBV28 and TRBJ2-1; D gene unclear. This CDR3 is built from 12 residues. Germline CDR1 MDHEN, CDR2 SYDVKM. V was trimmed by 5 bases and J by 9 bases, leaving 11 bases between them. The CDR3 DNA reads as TGTGCCAGCAGTCTGCTTACCGCTGAGCAGTTCTTC. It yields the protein CASSLLTAEQFF.

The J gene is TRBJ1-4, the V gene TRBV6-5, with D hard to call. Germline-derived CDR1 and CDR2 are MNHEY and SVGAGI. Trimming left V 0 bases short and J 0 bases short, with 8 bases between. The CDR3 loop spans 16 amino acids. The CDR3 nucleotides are TGTGCCAGCAGTTACTCATACCTTACAACTAATGAAAAACTGTTTTTT. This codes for CASSYSYLTTNEKLFF.

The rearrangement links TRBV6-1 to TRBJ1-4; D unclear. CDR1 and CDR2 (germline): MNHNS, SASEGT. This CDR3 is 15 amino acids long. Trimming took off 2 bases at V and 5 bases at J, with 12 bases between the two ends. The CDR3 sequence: CASSERVTPNEKLFF. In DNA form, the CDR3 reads TGTGCCAGCAGTGAACGGGTTACGCCAAATGAAAAACTGTTTTTT.

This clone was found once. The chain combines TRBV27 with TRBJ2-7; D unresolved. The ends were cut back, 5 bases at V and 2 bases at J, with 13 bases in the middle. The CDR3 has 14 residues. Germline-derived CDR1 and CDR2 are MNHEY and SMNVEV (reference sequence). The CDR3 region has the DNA TGTGCCAGCAGTAACAAAAAAACGGCCTACGAGCAGTACTTC. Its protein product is CASSNKKTAYEQYF.

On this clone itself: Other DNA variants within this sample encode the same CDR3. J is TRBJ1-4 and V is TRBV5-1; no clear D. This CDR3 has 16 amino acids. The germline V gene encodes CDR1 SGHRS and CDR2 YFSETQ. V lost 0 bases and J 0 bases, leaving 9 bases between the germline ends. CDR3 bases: TGCGCCAGCAGCTTGGATGGTCGCACAACTAATGAAAAACTGTTTTTT. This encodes CASSLDGRTTNEKLFF. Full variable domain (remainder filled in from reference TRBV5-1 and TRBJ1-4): KAGVTQTPRYLIKTRGQQVTLSCSPISGHRSVSWYQQTPGQGLQFLFEYFSETQRNKGNFPGRFSGRQFSNSRSEMNVSTLELGDSALYLCASSLDGRTTNEKLFFGSGTQLSVL.

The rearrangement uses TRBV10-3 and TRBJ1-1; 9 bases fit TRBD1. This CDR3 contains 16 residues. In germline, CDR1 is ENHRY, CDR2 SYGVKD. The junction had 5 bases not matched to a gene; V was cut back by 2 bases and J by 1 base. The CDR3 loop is CAISEQQGAGNTEAFF. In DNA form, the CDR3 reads TGTGCCATCAGTGAGCAACAGGGGGCCGGGAACACTGAAGCTTTCTTT.

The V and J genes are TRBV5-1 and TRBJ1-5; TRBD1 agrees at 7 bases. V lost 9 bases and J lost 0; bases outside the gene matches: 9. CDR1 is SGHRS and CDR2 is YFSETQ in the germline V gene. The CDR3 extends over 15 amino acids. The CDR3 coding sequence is TGCGCCAACCAGGGGGAGTTCTCTAGCAATCAGCCCCAGCATTTT. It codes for CANQGEFSSNQPQHF.

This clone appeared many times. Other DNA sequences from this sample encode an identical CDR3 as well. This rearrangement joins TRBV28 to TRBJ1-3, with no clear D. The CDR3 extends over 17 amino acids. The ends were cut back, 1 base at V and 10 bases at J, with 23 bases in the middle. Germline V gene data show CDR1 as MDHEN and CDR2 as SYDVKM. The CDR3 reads CASSLLGLRGTPGTIYF. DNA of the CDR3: TGTGCCAGCAGTTTATTGGGCCTGCGAGGCACACCAGGAACCATATATTTT.

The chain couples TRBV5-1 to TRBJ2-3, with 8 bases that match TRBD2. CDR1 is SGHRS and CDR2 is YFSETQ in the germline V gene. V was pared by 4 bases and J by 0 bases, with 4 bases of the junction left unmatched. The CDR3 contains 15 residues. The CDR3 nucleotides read TGCGCCAGCAGCCCGGGGGGGGCTAGCACAGATACGCAGTATTTT. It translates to CASSPGGASTDTQYF.